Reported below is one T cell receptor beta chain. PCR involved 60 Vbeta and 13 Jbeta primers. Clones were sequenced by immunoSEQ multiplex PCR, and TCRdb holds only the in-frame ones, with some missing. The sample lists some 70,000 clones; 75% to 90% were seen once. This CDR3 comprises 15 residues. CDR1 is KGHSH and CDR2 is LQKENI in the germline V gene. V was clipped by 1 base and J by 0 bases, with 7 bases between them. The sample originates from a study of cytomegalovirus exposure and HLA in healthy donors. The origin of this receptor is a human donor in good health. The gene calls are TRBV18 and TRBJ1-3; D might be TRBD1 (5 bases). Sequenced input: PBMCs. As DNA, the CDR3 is TGTGCCAGCTCACCACGCGGGGGCTCTGGAAACACCATATATTTT. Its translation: CASSPRGGSGNTIYF. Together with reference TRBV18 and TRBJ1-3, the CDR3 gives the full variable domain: NAGVMQNPRHLVRRRGQEARLRCSPMKGHSHVYWYRQLPEEGLKFMVYLQKENIIDESGMPKERFSAEFPKEGPSILRIQQVVRGDSAAYFCASSPRGGSGNTIYFGEGSWLTVV.